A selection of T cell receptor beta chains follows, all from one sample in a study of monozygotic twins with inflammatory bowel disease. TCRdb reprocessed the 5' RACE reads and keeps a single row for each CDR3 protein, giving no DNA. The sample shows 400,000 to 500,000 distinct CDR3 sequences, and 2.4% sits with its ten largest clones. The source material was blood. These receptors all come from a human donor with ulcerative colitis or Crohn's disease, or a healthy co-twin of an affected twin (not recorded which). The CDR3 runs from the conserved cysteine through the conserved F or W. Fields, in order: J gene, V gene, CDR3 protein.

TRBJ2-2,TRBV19,CASTIDRGYTGELFF
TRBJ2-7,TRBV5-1,CASSLDVGRSYEQYF
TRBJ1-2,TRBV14,CASSQETGGGYTF
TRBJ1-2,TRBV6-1,CASSPRARTNYGYTF
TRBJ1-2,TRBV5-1,CASSQPGTDGYTF
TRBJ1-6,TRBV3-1,CASSITGRTSSYNSPLHF
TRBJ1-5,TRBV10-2,CASNSQGNSNQPQHF
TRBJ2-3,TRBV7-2,CASRLTSGRAGDTQYF
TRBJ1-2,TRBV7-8,CASTLGGQGGYTF
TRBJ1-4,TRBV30,CAWSYRDSLREKLFF
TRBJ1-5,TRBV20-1,CSARLGSSDQPQHF
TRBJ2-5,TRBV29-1,CSVETSGRETQYF
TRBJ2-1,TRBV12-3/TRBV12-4,CASSPRERQQFF
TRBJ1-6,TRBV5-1,CASSYDKQGRSPLHF
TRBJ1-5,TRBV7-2,CASSLTQGMNQPQHF
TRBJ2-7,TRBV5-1,CASSFFSGRAGSYEQYF
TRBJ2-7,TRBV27,CASSERGLSYEQYF
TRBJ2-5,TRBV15,CATSAAGGQEETQYF
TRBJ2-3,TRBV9,CASGLPGLAGIRTDTQYF
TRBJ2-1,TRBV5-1,CASSLVAGGHNEQFF
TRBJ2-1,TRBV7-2,CASSLRGLDQFGFF
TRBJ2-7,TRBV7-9,CASSPWDGEQYF
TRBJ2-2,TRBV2,CASSDGAGYTGELFF
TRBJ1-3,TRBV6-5,CASSSGLGARGNTIYF
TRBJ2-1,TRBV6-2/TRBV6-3,CASSYSTPGGINEQFF
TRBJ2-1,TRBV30,CACPGGNREQFF
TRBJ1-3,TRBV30,CAWDPGTNSGNTIYF
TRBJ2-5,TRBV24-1,CATSDHGQGSPYQETQYF
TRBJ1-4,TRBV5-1,CASSFSSTGPNEKLFF
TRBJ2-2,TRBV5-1,CASYPGNTGELFF
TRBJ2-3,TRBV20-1,CSATGWGITDTQYF
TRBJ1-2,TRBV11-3,CASSLVGFDYGYTF